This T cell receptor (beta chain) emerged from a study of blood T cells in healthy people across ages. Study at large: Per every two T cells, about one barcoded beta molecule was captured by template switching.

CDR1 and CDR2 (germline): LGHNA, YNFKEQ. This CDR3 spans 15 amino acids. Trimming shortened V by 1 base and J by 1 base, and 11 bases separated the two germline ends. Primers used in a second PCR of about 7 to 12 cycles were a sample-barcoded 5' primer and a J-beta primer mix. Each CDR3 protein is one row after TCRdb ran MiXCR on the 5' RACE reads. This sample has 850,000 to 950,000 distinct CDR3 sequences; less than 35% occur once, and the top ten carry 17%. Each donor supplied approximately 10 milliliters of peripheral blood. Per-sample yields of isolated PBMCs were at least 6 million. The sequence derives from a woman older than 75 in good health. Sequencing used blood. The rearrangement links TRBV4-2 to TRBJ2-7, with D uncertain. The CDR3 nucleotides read TGTGCCAGCAGCCAAGTTGGAGACGGGTCCTACGAGCAGTACTTC. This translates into CASSQVGDGSYEQYF.